This paragraph reports one T cell receptor (beta chain). The data belong to a study of CD8+ T cells in alopecia areata. Germline CDR1 is SEHNR and CDR2 is FQNEAQ (reference sequence). V was trimmed by 5 bases and J by 4 bases, leaving 10 bases between them. This CDR3 region has 13 residues. cDNA prepared by RNA extraction and subsequent reverse transcription served as the template for sequencing. Sequencing used immunoSEQ multiplex PCR; TCRdb keeps in-frame clones, though not all of them. The repertoire consists of 65,000 to 95,000 clones, with 51% occurring once and the leading ten covering approximately 5.3%.

The chain couples TRBV7-9 to TRBJ2-3; D not resolved. Input material: NKG2D-high CD8+ T cells sorted from blood. This receptor was identified in a human donor with alopecia areata. The CDR3, as DNA: TGTGCCAGCAGCCCGAAGAGGTCAGATACGCAGTATTTT. Translation: CASSPKRSDTQYF.